The 23 T cell receptor beta chains given below trace back to one sample, sequenced in a study of control samples from healthy donors and cancer patients. Measured with immunoSEQ multiplex PCR; TCRdb has only the in-frame clones, and not every one. The sample contains approximately 100,000 clones, around 88% of which appear only once. Sequencing was carried out using blood. The receptor set was obtained from a young man in good health.

The V and J genes are TRBV11-2 and TRBJ2-7; weak D call: TRBD1 (5 bases). With 8 bases removed from V and 3 bases from J, the gap between germline ends came to 14 bases. Looked up from germline, CDR1 is SGHAT and CDR2 is FQNNGV. The length of the CDR3 is 13 residues. The CDR3 sequence: CASATGPDYEQYF. In DNA form, the CDR3 reads TGTGCCAGCGCCACAGGTCCGGACTACGAGCAGTACTTC.

This sequence joins TRBV5-4 and TRBJ1-2, with D unresolved. The CDR3 has 16 amino acids. Germline CDR1 is SGHNT and CDR2 is YYREEE (reference sequence). Trimming cost V 0 bases and J 4 bases, with 16 bases left between them. The CDR3 sequence is CASSLGSRTDVYGYTF. The DNA for the CDR3 is TGTGCCAGCAGCTTGGGTTCGCGGACTGATGTCTATGGCTACACCTTC.

The genes are TRBV24-1 and TRBJ2-5; 8 bases map to TRBD1. CDR1 and CDR2 from the germline V gene are KGHDR and SFDVKD. J lost 2 bases, V lost 9 bases, and 10 bases had no gene match. The CDR3 totals 15 residues. The CDR3 DNA is TGTGCCACCTCCCCCAGGACAGGGCTACAAGAGACCCAGTACTTC. It yields the protein CATSPRTGLQETQYF.

The chain is built from TRBV19 and TRBJ1-1, with no clear D. This CDR3 has 14 amino acids. Deletions cut 7 bases from V and 6 bases from J, with 18 bases between. In germline, CDR1 is LNHDA, CDR2 SQIVND (reference sequence). CDR3 bases: TGTGCCAGTAAGGGAATCGACCAGGCCGCTGAAGCTTTCTTT. Its protein product is CASKGIDQAAEAFF.

This chain connects TRBV20-1 to TRBJ1-2, with 7 bases aligning to TRBD1. Germline V lookup: CDR1 DFQATT, CDR2 SNEGSKA (reference sequence). The CDR3 extends over 16 amino acids. J was trimmed by 8 bases and V by 3 bases; bases with no gene match: 18. The CDR3 nucleotides are TGCAGTGCTAGTCCGGTAGGGACAGCCTCCTCAGGGGGCTACACCTTC. Translated, it gives CSASPVGTASSGGYTF.

This chain connects TRBV20-1 to TRBJ1-2, with D uncertain. The V gene's germline CDR1 is DFQATT and CDR2 SNEGSKA (reference sequence). Trimming stripped 6 bases from V and 5 bases from J, with 7 bases between. There are 10 residues in the CDR3. The chain's CDR3 is CSAPRYGYTF. CDR3 bases: TGCAGTGCCCCTCGTTATGGCTACACCTTC.

V is TRBV9 and J is TRBJ2-3; D perhaps matches TRBD2 (5 bases). The CDR3 totals 13 residues. The V gene lost 0 bases and the J gene lost 5 bases, with 7 bases spanning the gap. CDR1 and CDR2 from the germline V gene are SGDLS and YYNGEE. CDR3 nucleotides: TGTGCCAGCAGCGTAGGTCGGGGAGATACGCAGTATTTT. Translating gives CASSVGRGDTQYF.

The V call is TRBV19, the J call TRBJ2-2; 9 nucleotides match TRBD1. The V gene end was trimmed by 5 bases and the J gene end by 5 bases; junction bases not matched to a gene: 6. This CDR3 contains 15 residues. Germline assignment: CDR1 LNHDA and CDR2 SQIVND (reference sequence). CDR3 DNA: TGTGCCAGTAGTCGTAGGGGACAGGGAACCGGGGAGCTGTTTTTT. It codes for CASSRRGQGTGELFF.

The chain carries TRBV5-4 and TRBJ2-2; D possibly corresponds to TRBD2 (6 bases). Trimming removed 6 bases from V and 7 bases from J, with 13 bases in between. CDR1 and CDR2 (germline): SGHNT, YYREEE (reference sequence). This CDR3 region has 13 residues. The CDR3 sequence is CASTTGGDGELFF. The DNA of the CDR3 is TGTGCCAGCACCACCGGGGGTGACGGGGAGCTGTTTTTT.

The chain combines TRBV29-1 with TRBJ2-2; D is ambiguous. CDR3 length: 12 residues. V was trimmed by 5 bases and J by 2 bases, leaving 6 bases between them. Per the germline V gene, CDR1 is SQVTM and CDR2 is ANQGSEA. The CDR3 DNA reads TGCAGCGTTTTCGTCAACACCGGGGAGCTGTTTTTT. Translation gives CSVFVNTGELFF.

This sequence joins TRBV24-1 and TRBJ1-5; no reliable D call. The germline CDR1 and CDR2 sequences are KGHDR and SFDVKD. CDR3 length equals 12 residues. V shed 3 bases and J shed 10 bases, with 9 bases lying between them. The CDR3, as DNA: TGTGCCACCAGTGATGAGGTGGGCCCCCAGCATTTT. It codes for CATSDEVGPQHF.

The chain links TRBV5-4 to TRBJ2-7; D gene ambiguous. This CDR3 has 14 amino acids. Germline loops: CDR1 SGHNT, CDR2 YYREEE (reference sequence). V lost 0 bases, J lost 3 bases, and 10 bases lay in between. CDR3 nucleotide sequence: TGTGCCAGCAGCTTGGCCGTTGTAAGCTACGAGCAGTACTTC. Its translation: CASSLAVVSYEQYF.

A few counts support this clone. The rearrangement joins TRBV2 to TRBJ2-7; D is ambiguous. CDR1 is SNHLY and CDR2 is FYNNEI in the germline V gene. V gave up 2 bases and J gave up 6 bases, with 14 bases separating them. There are 14 residues in the CDR3. The CDR3 protein is CASSEYSSPGEQYF. The CDR3 coding sequence is TGTGCCAGCAGTGAATATTCATCCCCGGGCGAGCAGTACTTC.

For the CDR3, the DNA is TGTGCCAGCAGCTCCAGAATAGCGGGAGGGGGCAAAAATGAGCAGTTCTTC. It specifies CASSSRIAGGGKNEQFF. The chain recombines TRBV11-3 with TRBJ2-1, with 11 positions matching TRBD2. From germline, CDR1 is SGHNT and CDR2 YENEEA. This CDR3 has 17 amino acids. V was clipped by 4 bases and J by 7 bases; unmatched bases: 12.

This chain connects TRBV18 to TRBJ1-5; D possibly corresponds to TRBD1 (6 bases). V was trimmed by 1 base and J by 4 bases, leaving 11 bases between them. The CDR3 totals 15 residues. From germline, CDR1 is KGHSH and CDR2 LQKENI. CDR3 protein: CASSPQGGGNQPQHF. For the CDR3, the DNA is TGTGCCAGCTCACCACAGGGGGGGGGAAATCAGCCCCAGCATTTT.

CDR3 protein: CASSLFTDRGPEQYF. The CDR3, as DNA: TGTGCCAGCAGCTTGTTTACGGACAGGGGGCCCGAGCAGTACTTC. The J gene is TRBJ2-7, the V gene TRBV5-6; 11 bases map to TRBD1. The CDR3 is made up of 15 amino acids. CDR1 and CDR2 from the germline V gene are SGHDT and YYEEEE. Trimming took 1 base from V and 6 from J; bases not matched to a gene: 6.

The chain joins TRBV19 to TRBJ1-5; D not resolved. V was pared by 2 bases and J by 0 bases, with 8 bases between. CDR3 length: 15 residues. Germline V gives CDR1 LNHDA, CDR2 SQIVND (reference sequence). The CDR3 region has the DNA TGTGCCAGTAGTATATTTTTTGATAGCAATCAGCCCCAGCATTTT. Its translation: CASSIFFDSNQPQHF.

The genes are TRBV7-9 and TRBJ1-6, with 10 bases fitting TRBD1. Germline assignment: CDR1 SEHNR and CDR2 FQNEAQ (reference sequence). The CDR3 covers 14 residues. Trimming removed 5 bases from V and 7 bases from J; junction bases left unmatched: 2. CDR3: CASSDRGRNSPLHF. The DNA of the CDR3 is TGTGCCAGCAGCGACAGGGGGCGAAATTCACCCCTCCACTTT.

The chain is built from TRBV9 and TRBJ2-2; D call uncertain. V was clipped by 4 bases and J by 4 bases, with 5 bases between them. The germline CDR1 and CDR2 sequences are SGDLS and YYNGEE. The CDR3 is 12 residues long. The CDR3 loop reads CASSPGTGELFF. The CDR3 region has the DNA TGTGCCAGCAGCCCGGGCACCGGGGAGCTGTTTTTT.

This rearrangement joins TRBV4-1 to TRBJ1-3; TRBD1 is a possible D gene (5 bases). The CDR3 is 16 amino acids. V dropped 0 bases and J dropped 2 bases, with 11 bases sitting between them. From germline, CDR1 is MGHRA and CDR2 YSYEKL. CDR3 in DNA: TGCGCCAGCAGCCAAGAGGGTGGGGGTACTGGAAACACCATATATTTT. Its protein is CASSQEGGGTGNTIYF.

For this clone: Germline and junction disagree at one end, which may indicate a read error. Other nucleotide sequences in the sample specify the same CDR3. The V gene is TRBV27, the J gene TRBJ1-1; 7 bases are a match to TRBD1. Germline values: CDR1 MNHEY, CDR2 SMNVEV (reference sequence). This CDR3 is 13 amino acids long. The CDR3 sequence: CASSVQGYTEAFF. The CDR3 region has the DNA TGCGCCAGCAGTGTACAGGGGTACACTGAAGCTTTCTTT.

J is TRBJ2-2 and V is TRBV5-1, with D perhaps given as TRBD1 or TRBD2 (5 bases each). Looked up from germline, CDR1 is SGHRS and CDR2 is YFSETQ. The V gene lost 1 base and the J gene lost 4 bases, with 11 bases spanning the gap. This CDR3 has 15 amino acids. CDR3 protein: CASSLRQRGTGELFF. CDR3 nucleotide sequence: TGCGCCAGCAGCTTGCGACAGAGGGGCACCGGGGAGCTGTTTTTT.

V is TRBV7-2 and J is TRBJ2-3; D gene uncertain. V lost 3 bases and J lost 1, with 11 bases in between. There are 15 residues in the CDR3. Germline loops: CDR1 SGHTA, CDR2 FQGNSA. CDR3 in DNA: TGTGCCAGCAGCTTCGGCGGTCCTCGCACAGATACGCAGTATTTT. Residues: CASSFGGPRTDTQYF.